This TCR beta chain was sequenced during a study of PD-1 blockade in classical Hodgkin lymphoma. Study results and caveats: It was among complete responders that baseline diversity resembled that of newly diagnosed patients. The study found that TCR diversity rose significantly by C4D1 in CD4+ but not CD8+ cells. According to reports, newly diagnosed patients had lower baseline TCR diversity than healthy donors, and relapsed/refractory patients had lower baseline TCR diversity still.

This clone was seen a handful of times. Its antigen is not identified. Distinct nucleotide sequences in the sample also encode this CDR3. V was shortened by 7 bases and J by 4 bases, with 11 bases between the two germline ends. The germline V gene has CDR1 SNHLY and CDR2 FYNNEI. The CDR3 totals 13 residues. The table came from immunoSEQ multiplex PCR; TCRdb's copy has only in-frame clones and leaves some out. The sample comprises about 60,000 clones, roughly 90% of which are singletons, and 9% to 10% rests with the top ten. The patients all showed relapse after autologous stem cell transplantation, while their brentuximab vedotin exposure varied.

This clonotype was sampled from a human donor with classical Hodgkin lymphoma. The chain is built from TRBV2 and TRBJ1-5, with D possibly matching TRBD1 (6 bases). This specimen consisted of peripheral blood mononuclear cells (PBMCs), obtained at baseline. CDR3: CASTQGPNQPQHF. The CDR3 DNA follows: TGTGCCAGCACGCAGGGGCCAAATCAGCCCCAGCATTTT. The variable domain in full, completed from reference TRBV2 and TRBJ1-5, reads EPEVTQTPSHQVTQMGQEVILRCVPISNHLYFYWYRQILGQKVEFLVSFYNNEISEKSEIFDDQFSVERPDGSNFTLKIRSTKLEDSAMYFCASTQGPNQPQHFGDGTRLSIL.